This passage covers 20 T cell receptor beta chains from one sample sequenced in a study of early T cells in non-severe SARS-CoV-2 infection. TCRdb processed the 5' RACE reads anew with MiXCR; each CDR3 protein has one entry. The sample gives 60,000 to 85,000 distinct CDR3 sequences, around 16% of which show up once; 10% to 15% is in the top ten. Material for sequencing was whole blood. These receptors originate from an adult who was a healthcare worker with PCR-confirmed SARS-CoV-2 infection or an uninfected control (not recorded which).

This clonotype has more than one count but fewer than ten. The chain recombines TRBV29-1 with TRBJ2-1; 7 bases are shared with TRBD1. J was trimmed by 5 bases and V by 0 bases; bases with no gene match: 10. The CDR3 is made up of 16 amino acids. Germline V lookup: CDR1 SQVTM, CDR2 ANQGSEA. The CDR3 region has the DNA TGCAGCGTTGAAGAGGGGACAGTTGGATGGGACAATGAGCAGTTCTTC. Its protein product is CSVEEGTVGWDNEQFF.

Concerning this clonotype itself: As the CDR3 is not closed by the conserved phenylalanine or tryptophan, this likely results from a read error. The gene calls are TRBV20-1 and TRBJ1-5, with a possible D match to TRBD1 (5 bases). This CDR3 has 15 residues. V lost 2 bases and J lost 2, with 13 bases in between. Germline V lookup: CDR1 DFQATT, CDR2 SNEGSKA (reference sequence). CDR3 in amino acids: CSARKAGGRNQPQHL. As DNA, the CDR3 is TGCAGTGCTAGAAAGGCGGGGGGTCGCAATCAGCCCCAGCATTTG.

This clonotype was counted a few times. The chain employs TRBV5-4 and TRBJ2-7, with TRBD2 identical over 7 bases. The germline CDR1 and CDR2 sequences are SGHNT and YYREEE (reference sequence). The CDR3 has 16 residues. V shed 5 bases, J shed 6 bases, and the junction held 17 bases outside the gene matches. CDR3 protein: CASSPPWGGASGEQYF. The CDR3, as DNA: TGTGCCAGCAGTCCACCTTGGGGAGGGGCTTCGGGCGAGCAGTACTTC.

This clonotype was picked up a small number of times. This rearrangement joins TRBV3-1 to TRBJ2-7; 7 nucleotides align to TRBD1. V shed 3 bases and J 0 bases; nucleotides not matched to a gene: 2. CDR3 length: 14 residues. Per germline, CDR1 LGHDT and CDR2 YNNKEL (reference sequence). The CDR3 region has the DNA TGTGCCAGCAGCCACGGGACAGCCTCCTACGAGCAGTACTTC. This gives the protein CASSHGTASYEQYF.

This clonotype was counted many times. The genes are TRBV6-5 and TRBJ2-1, with 7 positions matching TRBD2. CDR3 length: 14 residues. Per the germline V gene, CDR1 is MNHEY and CDR2 is SVGAGI. The J segment lost 3 bases and the V segment lost 5 bases, leaving 4 bases of the junction unmatched. The CDR3 region has the DNA TGTGCCAGCAGTCCGGGAGGTATCTACAATGAGCAGTTCTTC. This translates into CASSPGGIYNEQFF.

Only a few counts were recorded for this clonotype. The V call is TRBV11-2, the J call TRBJ1-1; D is unresolved. The CDR3 spans 14 residues. Trimming took 5 bases from V and 4 from J, leaving 14 bases between them. Germline V gives CDR1 SGHAT, CDR2 FQNNGV. CDR3 sequence (DNA): TGTGCCAGCAGCGTCGACGGGAGAGGCACTGAAGCTTTCTTT. This codes for CASSVDGRGTEAFF.

In this sample, this clonotype turned up a few times. The V call is TRBV2, the J call TRBJ2-2, with D perhaps given as TRBD1 or TRBD2 (6 bases each). V shed 7 bases and J shed 4 bases, with 7 bases lying between them. Per germline, CDR1 SNHLY and CDR2 FYNNEI. CDR3 length: 12 amino acids. CDR3 residues: CASTGATGELFF. The CDR3 DNA sequence: TGTGCCAGCACGGGGGCCACCGGGGAGCTGTTTTTT.

The chain couples TRBV7-2 to TRBJ2-1; 13 bases are shared with TRBD2. V lost 2 bases, J lost 7 bases, and 8 bases stayed unmatched. This CDR3 has 17 amino acids. Per germline, CDR1 SGHTA and CDR2 FQGNSA. In DNA form, the CDR3 reads TGTGCCAGCAGCTTACAACCCCGGACTAGCGGGGGAAATGAGCAGTTCTTC. It specifies CASSLQPRTSGGNEQFF.

CDR3 DNA: TGTGCCAGCACCATACAGGGTTCGAACACTGAAGCTTTCTTT. Amino acids: CASTIQGSNTEAFF. The chain has TRBV6-2 or TRBV6-3 and TRBJ1-1, with a possible D match to TRBD1 (6 bases). The CDR3 covers 14 residues. The V end was cut by 7 bases, the J end by 1 base, with 13 bases between. In germline, CDR1 is MNHEY, CDR2 SVGEGT.

This clonotype was seen only once. The gene calls are TRBV12-5 and TRBJ2-2; D is unclear. CDR3 length equals 14 residues. The ends were cut back, 5 bases at V and 1 base at J, with 8 bases in the middle. Germline V CDR1 and CDR2: LGHNT, FRNRAP. The CDR3, as DNA: TGTGCTAGTGGTATGAACAAGAACACCGGGGAGCTGTTTTTT. It specifies CASGMNKNTGELFF.

This clonotype showed up just a few times. The gene calls are TRBV19 and TRBJ2-3; TRBD2 matches at 10 bases. The J segment lost 6 bases and the V segment lost 2 bases, leaving 8 bases of the junction unmatched. Germline CDR1 is LNHDA and CDR2 is SQIVND (reference sequence). CDR3 size: 16 residues. CDR3 region: CASSISSGGAGDTQYF. As DNA, the CDR3 is TGTGCCAGTAGTATATCCAGCGGGGGGGCCGGGGATACGCAGTATTTT.

The chain has TRBV7-2 and TRBJ2-1; no firm D call. In germline, CDR1 is SGHTA, CDR2 FQGNSA. V gave up 6 bases and J gave up 9 bases, with 18 bases separating them. The CDR3 has 14 amino acids. The chain's CDR3 is CASRLSQVGGEQFF. The CDR3 DNA is TGTGCCAGCAGATTATCCCAAGTGGGCGGTGAGCAGTTCTTC.

This clonotype was detected only a few times. For the CDR3, the DNA is TGTGCCAGTAGTGGGGGCCTCGCTAACTATGGCTACACCTTC. This codes for CASSGGLANYGYTF. This chain links TRBV19 with TRBJ1-2; a weak D match, TRBD1 (6 bases). The CDR3 extends over 14 amino acids. V was clipped by 5 bases and J by 0 bases, with 10 bases between them. Germline values: CDR1 LNHDA, CDR2 SQIVND (reference sequence).

This clonotype has a handful of counts. V and J are TRBV7-3 and TRBJ1-2; D unclear. This CDR3 is built from 13 residues. The germline CDR1 and CDR2 sequences are SGHTA and FQGTGA. The V and J ends lost 2 bases and 6 bases respectively, with 10 bases between them. DNA of the CDR3: TGTGCCAGCAGCTTACTAGGGTCAGATGGCTACACCTTC. Translated: CASSLLGSDGYTF.

V usage is TRBV25-1 and J usage is TRBJ1-1; D is possibly TRBD1 (5 bases). From germline, CDR1 is MGHDK and CDR2 SYGVNS. V dropped 6 bases and J dropped 6 bases, with 11 bases sitting between them. The CDR3 consists of 12 residues. CDR3 DNA sequence: TGTGCCAGCAGCGAAAGGGGTGCTGAAGCTTTCTTT. It is translated as CASSERGAEAFF.

The chain joins TRBV4-1 to TRBJ1-2; 7 nucleotides align to TRBD1. The CDR3 covers 15 residues. Germline V gene data show CDR1 as MGHRA and CDR2 as YSYEKL. The junction had 10 bases not matched to a gene; V was cut back by 3 bases and J by 6 bases. The CDR3 protein is CASSHEDRRVNGYTF. The CDR3 DNA is TGCGCCAGCAGCCACGAGGACAGGAGGGTGAATGGCTACACCTTC.

This clonotype showed up many times. Here the CDR3 DNA reads TGTGCCATCAGTGAGTGGGGCATCCGCTCTGGGGCCAACGTCCTGACTTTC. It codes for CAISEWGIRSGANVLTF. This chain links TRBV10-3 with TRBJ2-6; TRBD1 might be the D (5 bases). The CDR3 length is 17 residues. Germline V gene data show CDR1 as ENHRY and CDR2 as SYGVKD. V was trimmed by 1 base and J by 0 bases, leaving 10 bases between them.

As to this clonotype: One end of the junction varies from germline; a read error may be responsible. The chain joins TRBV7-7 to TRBJ2-1; TRBD2 aligns across 15 bases. Germline V gives CDR1 SSHAT, CDR2 FNYEAQ (reference sequence). The CDR3 has 15 residues. This CDR3 is CASSWTSGGEDEQFF. The CDR3 DNA follows: TGTGCTAGCAGCTGGACTAGCGGGGGGGAAGATGAGCAGTTCTTC.

This chain connects TRBV29-1 to TRBJ2-2; 13 bases are a match to TRBD2. Germline lookup yields CDR1 SQVTM and CDR2 ANQGSEA. CDR3 length: 14 residues. The V gene end was trimmed by 5 bases and the J gene end by 7 bases; junction bases not matched to a gene: 4. DNA for the CDR3: TGCAGCGTTAGACTAGCGGGAGGAGTCGGGGAGCTGTTTTTT. Amino acid sequence: CSVRLAGGVGELFF.

Ten or more counts support this clonotype. This chain joins TRBV4-3 and TRBJ2-1; TRBD2 matches at 12 bases. Germline V gene data show CDR1 as LGHNA and CDR2 as YSLEER. Germline trimming cut 3 bases from V and 12 bases from J; bases unmatched to any gene: 6. The CDR3 consists of 14 residues. CDR3 residues: CASSQAGLAGRQFF. In DNA form, the CDR3 reads TGCGCCAGCAGCCAGGCCGGACTAGCGGGAAGGCAGTTCTTC.